The clone carrying this TCR beta chain was observed at least ten times. What it binds is unknown. The record originates from a study of T cells after yellow fever vaccination. Whole-study results and caveats: Primary-vaccination clones mostly resurfaced post-booster (just under 98% CD4, roughly 87% CD8). FACS-sorted repertoires could contain abundant clonotypes contaminating from the bulk population.

V was shortened by 0 bases and J by 2 bases, with 16 bases between the two germline ends. Germline CDR1 DFQATT, CDR2 SNEGSKA (reference sequence). The CDR3 contains 16 residues. The study made its TCR cDNA through 5'RACE template switching. That step introduced a universal primer site along with UMIs. TCRdb itself ran the 5' RACE reads through MiXCR, one entry per CDR3 protein. Of nearly 300,000 distinct CDR3 sequences in the sample, 7.5% to 9.5% were seen once. This specimen consisted of CD4+ T cells sorted from PBMCs, obtained 5 days after the yellow fever booster vaccination. The genes are TRBV20-1 and TRBJ2-5, with TRBD2 as a possible D gene (6 bases). This receptor was obtained from a man aged 18 to 30 who received the YFV17D yellow fever vaccine. Written as DNA, the CDR3 is TGCAGTGCTAGAGATCTGGCGGGGCCGGCGCAAGAGACCCAGTACTTC. Protein product: CSARDLAGPAQETQYF.